Shown below are 8 T cell receptor beta chains from a single sample sequenced in a study of cytomegalovirus exposure and HLA in healthy donors. PCR primers comprised 60 Vbeta and 13 Jbeta primers. Clones were read by immunoSEQ multiplex PCR, and TCRdb kept only the in-frame ones, dropping some. The sample yields 200,000 to 250,000 clones, 55% to 75% seen once. The sample comprised PBMCs. These TCRs come from a man aged 35-49 years in good health and CMV-seropositive.

J is TRBJ1-2 and V is TRBV6-1; 7 bases are shared with TRBD1. The CDR3 is 15 amino acids. Looked up from germline, CDR1 is MNHNS and CDR2 is SASEGT. The junction had 7 bases not matched to a gene; V was cut back by 4 bases and J by 2 bases. CDR3 sequence reads: CASSAVQGTNYGYTF. The CDR3 DNA follows: TGTGCCAGCAGTGCCGTACAGGGGACAAACTATGGCTACACCTTC.

The rearrangement links TRBV5-6 to TRBJ1-1; 7 bases align to TRBD1. The ends lost 1 base at V and 0 bases at J; junction bases unmatched: 3. Germline V CDR1 and CDR2: SGHDT, YYEEEE. This CDR3 is 15 amino acids long. The CDR3 DNA reads TGTGCCAGCAGCTTGCCGGGACAGCTGAACACTGAAGCTTTCTTT. This gives the protein CASSLPGQLNTEAFF.

The rearrangement uses TRBV5-4 and TRBJ2-1; D gene unclear. The ends were cut back, 1 base at V and 4 bases at J, with 12 bases in the middle. CDR3 length equals 15 residues. Germline CDR1 and CDR2: SGHNT and YYREEE (reference sequence). The CDR3 coding sequence is TGTGCCAGCAGCTTGCCCGTGGCCCCATACAATGAGCAGTTCTTC. Amino acids: CASSLPVAPYNEQFF.

This chain connects TRBV7-2 to TRBJ1-4; no reliable D call. The CDR3 covers 14 residues. The germline V and J ends were trimmed by 5 bases and 10 bases, with 17 bases remaining between them. CDR1 is SGHTA, CDR2 FQGNSA, per germline. In nucleotides, the CDR3 is TGTGCCAGCAGCCCGAAGGACGGGAGCGGAAAACTGTTTTTT. Translating gives CASSPKDGSGKLFF.

Details on this clone: One end of the junction fails to match germline, which may point to a read error. The chain joins TRBV19 to TRBJ2-7, with D tentatively TRBD1 (6 bases). CDR3 length equals 14 residues. Germline assignment: CDR1 LNHDA and CDR2 SQIVND (reference sequence). Written as DNA, the CDR3 is TGTGCCAGTAGGATAGGACAGTCCACCTACGAGCAGTACTTC. It specifies CASRIGQSTYEQYF.

The V and J genes are TRBV7-9 and TRBJ1-1; 9 bases match TRBD1. CDR3 length: 15 residues. Looked up from germline, CDR1 is SEHNR and CDR2 is FQNEAQ (reference sequence). J lost 4 bases, V lost 4 bases, and 7 bases had no gene match. CDR3 amino acids: CASSSATGGFTEAFF. CDR3 DNA: TGTGCCAGCAGCTCAGCCACAGGGGGCTTCACTGAAGCTTTCTTT.

The gene calls are TRBV2 and TRBJ2-2, with 8 bases matching TRBD1. Germline V gene data show CDR1 as SNHLY and CDR2 as FYNNEI. The V segment lost 1 base and the J segment 7 bases; nucleotides outside the gene matches: 8. This CDR3 comprises 16 residues. The CDR3 DNA is TGTGCCAGCAGTGAAGAAGGTACAGGGGGAGTCGGGGAGCTGTTTTTT. Translating gives CASSEEGTGGVGELFF.

This chain uses TRBV6-5 with TRBJ1-5; no reliable D call. CDR1 MNHEY and CDR2 SVGAGI come from the germline V gene. The CDR3 runs 13 residues. With 6 bases removed from V and 0 bases from J, the gap between germline ends came to 6 bases. The CDR3 region is CASSLISNQPQHF. DNA for the CDR3: TGTGCCAGCAGCCTTATTAGCAATCAGCCCCAGCATTTT.